The 2 T cell receptor beta chains listed next were all sequenced from one sample in a study of T cell changes during pregnancy in multiple sclerosis. The assay was immunoSEQ multiplex PCR, and TCRdb's table has in-frame clones only and misses some. The profile shows 100,000 to 130,000 clones, approximately 90% of them singletons. Source: peripheral blood, taken in the third trimester of pregnancy. These receptors all come from a female donor in good health, enrolled as a control in a pregnancy study.

The chain combines TRBV28 with TRBJ1-1; TRBD1 aligns across 7 bases. V was pared by 6 bases and J by 1 base, with 8 bases of the junction left unmatched. The CDR3 has 15 residues. Germline CDR1 reads MDHEN; CDR2 reads SYDVKM. CDR3 DNA: TGTGCCAGCAGCCCCGGGACAGCTTGGAACACTGAAGCTTTCTTT. Residues: CASSPGTAWNTEAFF.

The chain employs TRBV30 and TRBJ1-4; 10 bases match TRBD1. Germline V gene lookup returns CDR1 GTSNPN and CDR2 SVGIG (reference sequence). Losses at the gene ends were 6 bases for V and 8 bases for J; bases not matched to a gene: 9. CDR3 length: 14 residues. CDR3 nucleotides: TGTGCCTGTTCCGGACAGGGGGTTTTAGAAAAACTGTTTTTT. Protein: CACSGQGVLEKLFF.